Listed here are 9 T cell receptor beta chains from one sample, sequenced in a study of T cell responses to AZD1222 COVID-19 vaccine. The protocol was immunoSEQ multiplex PCR, while the TCRdb copy is restricted to in-frame clones and leaves out a portion. Of 95,000 to 150,000 clones in the sample, about nine tenths were seen once. The specimen comprised peripheral blood, sampled on day 0 of AZD1222 vaccination. These receptors originate from an adult in good health.

The chain joins TRBV6-5 to TRBJ2-3; 9 positions agree with TRBD2. Germline assignment: CDR1 MNHEY and CDR2 SVGAGI. V shed 2 bases and J 3 bases; nucleotides not matched to a gene: 3. This CDR3 is 15 amino acids long. The CDR3 nucleotides are TGTGCCAGCAGTTACGGGCTAGCGGGGACAGATACGCAGTATTTT. Amino acid sequence: CASSYGLAGTDTQYF.

This rearrangement joins TRBV6-5 to TRBJ1-4; D gene ambiguous. This CDR3 has 15 amino acids. Germline lookup yields CDR1 MNHEY and CDR2 SVGAGI. The germline V and J ends were trimmed by 6 bases and 0 bases, with 11 bases remaining between them. CDR3 coding DNA: TGTGCCAGCAGGCGGGGAGGAGCAACTAATGAAAAACTGTTTTTT. This translates into CASRRGGATNEKLFF.

The chain joins TRBV3-1 (or the pseudogene TRBV3-2) to TRBJ2-1, with D possibly being TRBD2 (6 bases). This CDR3 contains 15 residues. Per germline, CDR1 LGHDT and CDR2 YNNKEL (reference sequence). Trimming removed 0 bases from V and 3 bases from J, with 9 bases in between. The CDR3 reads CASSQDAGSYNEQFF. In DNA, the CDR3 is TGTGCCAGCAGCCAAGATGCCGGGAGCTACAATGAGCAGTTCTTC.

The chain couples TRBV9 to TRBJ1-4; perhaps TRBD1 as D (6 bases). V was shortened by 3 bases and J by 8 bases, with 11 bases between the two germline ends. CDR1 is SGDLS and CDR2 is YYNGEE in the germline V gene. This CDR3 is built from 13 residues. The CDR3, as DNA: TGTGCCAGCAGCGAGGGGGTTGCGGAAAAACTGTTTTTT. Protein sequence: CASSEGVAEKLFF.

This chain links TRBV5-1 with TRBJ2-7; 9 bases map to TRBD2. V was pared by 7 bases and J by 4 bases, with 6 bases of the junction left unmatched. This CDR3 has 13 amino acids. Looked up from germline, CDR1 is SGHRS and CDR2 is YFSETQ. CDR3 sequence reads: CASGREGLYEQYF. The DNA for the CDR3 is TGCGCCAGCGGGCGGGAGGGTTTATACGAGCAGTACTTC. Supplemented by reference TRBV5-1 and TRBJ2-7, the full variable domain reads KAGVTQTPRYLIKTRGQQVTLSCSPISGHRSVSWYQQTPGQGLQFLFEYFSETQRNKGNFPGRFSGRQFSNSRSEMNVSTLELGDSALYLCASGREGLYEQYFGPGTRLTVT.

The chain joins TRBV27 to TRBJ2-3; 9 nucleotides align to TRBD2. The germline CDR1 and CDR2 sequences are MNHEY and SMNVEV (reference sequence). V was clipped by 3 bases and J by 3 bases; unmatched bases: 7. CDR3 length: 16 amino acids. The CDR3 DNA sequence: TGTGCCAGCAGTTTGGTTGCGGGAGGGCCTACAGATACGCAGTATTTT. Translated: CASSLVAGGPTDTQYF.

This clone has just one count. The rearrangement uses TRBV7-2 and TRBJ2-4; D is unclear. V lost 4 bases and J 3 bases, leaving 10 bases between the germline ends. The CDR3 is made up of 14 amino acids. Germline values: CDR1 SGHTA, CDR2 FQGNSA. The DNA for the CDR3 is TGTGCCAGCAGCTCAGGACGTAACAAAAACATTCAGTACTTC. It is translated as CASSSGRNKNIQYF.

The chain has TRBV11-3 and TRBJ2-2; a weak D match, TRBD2 (6 bases). CDR1 is SGHNT, CDR2 YENEEA, per germline. The CDR3 totals 13 residues. V was pared by 5 bases and J by 4 bases, with 8 bases between. The CDR3 loop reads CASSGTPTGELFF. The CDR3 region has the DNA TGTGCCAGCAGCGGGACTCCCACCGGGGAGCTGTTTTTT.

This chain connects TRBV18 to TRBJ2-1; TRBD2 matches at 12 bases. V was clipped by 3 bases and J by 8 bases; unmatched bases: 2. The CDR3 length is 14 residues. Germline V gives CDR1 KGHSH, CDR2 LQKENI. CDR3 in DNA: TGTGCCAGCTCACCGACTAGCGGGAGTGATGAGCAGTTCTTC. Protein: CASSPTSGSDEQFF.